Presented here are 12 T cell receptor beta chains from one specimen sequenced in a study of OX40 agonist ivuxolimab in advanced cancers. The protocol was immunoSEQ multiplex PCR, while the TCRdb copy is restricted to in-frame clones and leaves out a portion. The sample records 70,000 to 85,000 clones, approximately 93% being singletons. Here the sequenced sample was CD4+ or CD8+ T cells sorted from blood, taken in a trial of the OX40 agonist ivuxolimab. The source is an adult with an advanced solid tumor such as melanoma, head and neck, liver or kidney cancer.

The chain employs TRBV27 and TRBJ2-7, with D possibly being TRBD1 or TRBD2 (5 bases each). CDR1 is MNHEY, CDR2 SMNVEV, per germline (reference sequence). V was clipped by 3 bases and J by 5 bases, with 11 bases between them. This CDR3 is 13 amino acids long. The CDR3 protein is CASSFGRDHEQYF. The CDR3 DNA reads as TGTGCCAGCAGTTTCGGTAGGGACCACGAGCAGTACTTC.

In its sample, this clone was seen once. The chain employs TRBV4-3 and TRBJ2-3; tentative D call: TRBD1 (6 bases). The CDR3 spans 15 residues. CDR1 is LGHNA, CDR2 YSLEER, per germline. V shed 1 base and J shed 2 bases, with 10 bases lying between them. The CDR3 DNA reads TGCGCCAGCAGCCAAGGGACAGCTTACACAGATACGCAGTATTTT. Its translation is CASSQGTAYTDTQYF.

V gene TRBV2 combines with J gene TRBJ2-5; 12 bases are shared with TRBD2. Germline CDR1 and CDR2: SNHLY and FYNNEI. The CDR3 contains 19 residues. V shed 7 bases and J 2 bases; nucleotides not matched to a gene: 17. The CDR3 region has the DNA TGTGCCAGCAAAACCGATTATCTAGCGGGAGGGCACGAGCAAGAGACCCAGTACTTC. Its protein product is CASKTDYLAGGHEQETQYF.

Concerning this clone: Different DNA sequences within this sample yield the same CDR3. The chain recombines TRBV7-2 with TRBJ1-2; no firm D call. The V end was cut by 6 bases, the J end by 2 bases, with 16 bases between. CDR1 SGHTA and CDR2 FQGNSA come from the germline V gene. There are 15 residues in the CDR3. In DNA form, the CDR3 reads TGTGCCAGCAGTCCCCGGTTTGGATTAAACTATGGCTACACCTTC. This codes for CASSPRFGLNYGYTF.

The V gene is TRBV6-5, the J gene TRBJ2-7; D call uncertain. Between the trimmed V and J ends, which lost 6 bases and 4 bases, there was a span of 7 bases. The germline CDR1 and CDR2 sequences are MNHEY and SVGAGI. The length of the CDR3 is 11 residues. CDR3 coding DNA: TGTGCCAGCAGCTCCGAATACGAGCAGTACTTC. It translates to CASSSEYEQYF.

The chain recombines TRBV9 with TRBJ1-1; D unresolved. This CDR3 contains 15 residues. In germline, CDR1 is SGDLS, CDR2 YYNGEE. Trimming pared 5 bases from V and 4 bases from J, leaving 18 bases between. The chain's CDR3 is CASRETASGFTEAFF. As DNA, the CDR3 is TGTGCCAGCAGAGAAACAGCATCGGGTTTCACTGAAGCTTTCTTT.

This chain connects TRBV5-1 to TRBJ2-1; unclear D gene. The germline V gene encodes CDR1 SGHRS and CDR2 YFSETQ. This CDR3 has 11 residues. Trimming left V 5 bases short and J 6 bases short, with 6 bases between. Written as DNA, the CDR3 is TGCGCCAGCAGAGCCACCAATGAGCAGTTCTTC. It specifies CASRATNEQFF.

The chain recombines TRBV18 with TRBJ1-2; D not certain. The germline V gene has CDR1 KGHSH and CDR2 LQKENI. Trimming cost V 0 bases and J 2 bases, with 13 bases left between them. CDR3 length: 16 residues. The CDR3 DNA follows: TGTGCCAGCTCACCACCCACGCTCCTAGGAAACTATGGCTACACCTTC. It yields the protein CASSPPTLLGNYGYTF.

The chain combines TRBV4-1 with TRBJ2-1, with a weak D call TRBD2 (6 bases). This CDR3 is built from 16 residues. The V end was cut by 0 bases, the J end by 8 bases, with 17 bases between. Per the germline V gene, CDR1 is MGHRA and CDR2 is YSYEKL. The CDR3 sequence is CASSQEGRNMRDEQFF. For the CDR3, the DNA is TGCGCCAGCAGCCAAGAAGGGAGGAACATGAGGGATGAGCAGTTCTTC.

The chain is built from TRBV13 and TRBJ2-4, with D uncertain. This CDR3 spans 13 amino acids. The germline CDR1 and CDR2 sequences are PRHDT and FYEKMQ (reference sequence). Trimming stripped 2 bases from V and 3 bases from J, with 5 bases between. This CDR3 is CASSLYGKNIQYF. The CDR3 nucleotides read TGTGCCAGCAGCTTATACGGCAAAAACATTCAGTACTTC.

This chain connects TRBV6-1 to TRBJ2-2, with 9 bases that match TRBD2. Germline CDR1 and CDR2: MNHNS and SASEGT. V shed 10 bases and J 4 bases; nucleotides not matched to a gene: 10. The CDR3 runs 15 residues. The CDR3 coding sequence is TGTGCCACCCCACGGCTAGCGGGGATCACCGGGGAGCTGTTTTTT. This encodes CATPRLAGITGELFF.

This clone has just one count. The V and J genes are TRBV6-1 and TRBJ1-2, with no clear D. Germline assignment: CDR1 MNHNS and CDR2 SASEGT. V lost 5 bases, J lost 1 base, and 14 bases lay in between. This CDR3 has 15 amino acids. DNA of the CDR3: TGTGCCAGCAGTTTGACGGTACAACTTAACTATGGCTACACCTTC. Amino acid sequence: CASSLTVQLNYGYTF.